These 16 T cell receptor beta chains were all obtained from the same sample, sequenced in a study of blood T cell repertoires in COVID-19. Data came from immunoSEQ multiplex PCR; TCRdb stores just in-frame clones and leaves some out. The sample lists roughly 420,000 clones, roughly 90% seen once, with about 0.89% in the top ten. Sequenced input: PBMCs or T cells enriched from blood (not recorded which). The receptors shown here come from a young woman with acute COVID-19.

V and J are TRBV19 and TRBJ1-2; D unclear. Germline V gives CDR1 LNHDA, CDR2 SQIVND (reference sequence). The CDR3 spans 15 residues. Deletions cut 5 bases from V and 0 bases from J, with 13 bases between. The CDR3, as DNA: TGTGCCAGTAGTCCGACAAGTGTGCCTAACTATGGCTACACCTTC. This encodes CASSPTSVPNYGYTF.

The CDR3 here is CAISESTGGPSYYGYTF. Here the CDR3 DNA reads TGTGCCATCAGTGAGTCTACAGGGGGCCCCTCTTACTATGGCTACACCTTC. The J gene is TRBJ1-2, the V gene TRBV10-3; 9 nucleotides line up with TRBD1. This CDR3 spans 17 amino acids. J lost 3 bases, V lost 0 bases, and 8 bases had no gene match. From germline, CDR1 is ENHRY and CDR2 SYGVKD.

This chain joins TRBV10-1 and TRBJ2-7; weak D call: TRBD1 (6 bases). The germline V and J ends were trimmed by 5 bases and 2 bases, with 19 bases remaining between them. Germline values: CDR1 WNHNN, CDR2 SYGVQD (reference sequence). This CDR3 has 16 residues. CDR3 protein: CASSRSYRDTTYEQYF. The CDR3 nucleotides are TGCGCCAGCAGTAGGTCCTACAGGGATACTACCTACGAGCAGTACTTC.

J is TRBJ2-7 and V is TRBV12-3 or TRBV12-4, with D possibly being TRBD2 (5 bases). The CDR3 contains 13 residues. V lost 3 bases and J 2 bases, leaving 8 bases between the germline ends. CDR3 protein: CASSFSAAYEQYF. The CDR3 DNA reads TGTGCCAGCAGTTTCTCAGCGGCCTACGAGCAGTACTTC.

Here the CDR3 reads CASMAGAGEKLFF. CDR3 sequence (DNA): TGTGCCTCTATGGCAGGGGCCGGGGAAAAACTGTTTTTT. V usage is TRBV10-3 and J usage is TRBJ1-4; D possibly corresponds to TRBD1 (6 bases). Trimming cost V 11 bases and J 8 bases, with 18 bases left between them. CDR1 and CDR2 (germline): ENHRY, SYGVKD. CDR3 length: 13 residues.

The rearrangement uses TRBV7-9 and TRBJ1-6; TRBD1 matches at 9 bases. The CDR3 sequence is 15 residues long. Germline V gene sequence: CDR1 SEHNR, CDR2 FQNEAQ (reference sequence). The V gene end was trimmed by 5 bases and the J gene end by 7 bases; junction bases not matched to a gene: 6. CDR3 amino acids: CASSQEGQGNSPLHF. The DNA of the CDR3 is TGTGCCAGCAGCCAAGAGGGACAGGGAAATTCACCCCTCCACTTT.

This chain uses TRBV12-3 or TRBV12-4 with TRBJ1-1; 7 bases fit TRBD1. This CDR3 is built from 13 residues. V shed 5 bases, J shed 7 bases, and the junction held 7 bases outside the gene matches. The CDR3 DNA reads TGTGCCAGCAGTCTAAGGGACAGCTTTGAAGCTTTCTTT. Translating gives CASSLRDSFEAFF.

The rearrangement links TRBV3-1 (or the pseudogene TRBV3-2) to TRBJ1-2, with a tentative D call TRBD1 (5 bases). The CDR3 spans 15 residues. Germline V gene lookup returns CDR1 LGHDT and CDR2 YNNKEL (reference sequence). V lost 1 base to trimming and J lost 0 bases, with 9 bases between them. The CDR3 DNA is TGTGCCAGCAGCCAAGGAGACAGAACTAACTATGGCTACACCTTC. It translates to CASSQGDRTNYGYTF.

CDR3 sequence (DNA): TGTGCCAGTAGTATAGAGAGAAGAAACACCGGGGAGCTGTTTTTT. Translation: CASSIERRNTGELFF. This rearrangement joins TRBV19 to TRBJ2-2; D is ambiguous. Germline V gene data show CDR1 as LNHDA and CDR2 as SQIVND (reference sequence). The CDR3 consists of 15 residues. V lost 0 bases to trimming and J lost 2 bases, with 7 bases between them.

The genes are TRBV7-9 and TRBJ2-3, with a weak D call TRBD1 (6 bases). This CDR3 is built from 13 residues. Per the germline V gene, CDR1 is SEHNR and CDR2 is FQNEAQ (reference sequence). The V end lost 6 bases, the J end lost 3 bases, and 10 bases lay between the germline ends. The CDR3 reads CASRGGLTDTQYF. CDR3 bases: TGTGCCAGCAGAGGGGGATTAACAGATACGCAGTATTTT.

The V gene is TRBV18, the J gene TRBJ1-3; D gene ambiguous. The V gene lost 5 bases and the J gene lost 5 bases, with 10 bases spanning the gap. Germline V gene lookup returns CDR1 KGHSH and CDR2 LQKENI. This CDR3 spans 13 amino acids. The CDR3 protein is CASSGERRNTIYF. In nucleotides, the CDR3 is TGTGCCAGCTCAGGGGAGCGAAGAAACACCATATATTTT.

This rearrangement joins TRBV2 to TRBJ1-4, with D perhaps matching TRBD1 (6 bases). Trimming cost V 6 bases and J 8 bases, with 19 bases left between them. CDR3 length: 15 residues. The germline CDR1 and CDR2 sequences are SNHLY and FYNNEI. The CDR3 DNA is TGTGCCAGCAGCAGGCCGGGACACTCTACCGAAAAACTGTTTTTT. Translation gives CASSRPGHSTEKLFF.

The chain has TRBV10-3 and TRBJ2-1; possible D gene TRBD2, 5 bases. The CDR3 loop spans 15 amino acids. Trimming cost V 4 bases and J 9 bases, with 19 bases left between them. Germline V gene data show CDR1 as ENHRY and CDR2 as SYGVKD. CDR3 in amino acids: CAISVFDAPEVEQFF. CDR3 coding DNA: TGTGCCATCAGTGTTTTTGATGCCCCGGAGGTTGAGCAGTTCTTC.

The chain is built from TRBV7-9 and TRBJ2-7, with TRBD2 matching over 12 bases. V was pared by 0 bases and J by 2 bases, with 11 bases of the junction left unmatched. Germline assignment: CDR1 SEHNR and CDR2 FQNEAQ (reference sequence). The CDR3 has 19 residues. The CDR3 here is CASSLAGWGLAGGTYEQYF. In DNA form, the CDR3 reads TGTGCCAGCAGCTTAGCAGGGTGGGGACTAGCGGGTGGAACCTACGAGCAGTACTTC.

The chain links TRBV10-3 to TRBJ1-1; 7 bases agree with TRBD1. Germline assignment: CDR1 ENHRY and CDR2 SYGVKD. CDR3 length: 18 amino acids. V was clipped by 6 bases and J by 2 bases; unmatched bases: 18. CDR3: CAISDGDSRYPFNTEAFF. The CDR3 region has the DNA TGTGCCATCAGCGACGGGGACAGCCGATATCCATTTAACACTGAAGCTTTCTTT.

The chain uses TRBV7-8 and TRBJ2-2, with 10 positions matching TRBD1. The CDR3 is 17 amino acids. Unmatched junction bases numbered 8, after V lost 2 bases and J lost 5 bases. Germline CDR1 reads SGHVS; CDR2 reads FQNEAQ. In DNA form, the CDR3 reads TGTGCCAGCAGCTTAAGGGGCCCGGGACAGGGGACCGGGGAGCTGTTTTTT. This encodes CASSLRGPGQGTGELFF.